These 21 T cell receptor beta chains were sequenced from one sample in a study of T-cell memory formation after mild COVID-19. TCRdb reprocessed the 5' RACE reads via MiXCR and lists one record per CDR3 protein. Of some 88,000 distinct CDR3 sequences listed, roughly 23% are singletons. Sequencing was carried out using PBMCs or a T cell subset sorted from them (not recorded which). The receptors come from a young man who had mild COVID-19 (a few samples of this study predate the infection). Cell type and time point are not known.

The chain employs TRBV7-9 and TRBJ2-3; perhaps TRBD1 as D (5 bases). The CDR3 is 16 residues long. Trimming cost V 5 bases and J 5 bases, with 20 bases left between them. Germline-derived CDR1 and CDR2 are SEHNR and FQNEAQ (reference sequence). In nucleotides, the CDR3 is TGTGCCAGCAGCATGGGTTGGGGCAGGGAAGAAGATACGCAGTATTTT. Protein: CASSMGWGREEDTQYF.

In its sample, this clonotype was seen many times. The chain recombines TRBV12-3 or TRBV12-4 with TRBJ2-1; possible D gene TRBD2, 6 bases. V lost 4 bases to trimming and J lost 3 bases, with 10 bases between them. The CDR3 loop spans 14 amino acids. The CDR3 sequence: CASSSGTYYNEQFF. CDR3 coding DNA: TGTGCCAGCAGTTCGGGGACTTACTACAATGAGCAGTTCTTC.

The chain uses TRBV29-1 and TRBJ1-2; D might be TRBD1 (6 bases). This CDR3 is 14 amino acids long. The V gene lost 1 base and the J gene lost 7 bases, with 16 bases spanning the gap. CDR1 and CDR2 (germline): SQVTM, ANQGSEA. The CDR3 sequence is CSVEGTESHFGYTF. The CDR3 DNA is TGCAGCGTTGAAGGGACAGAGAGTCACTTTGGCTACACCTTC.

The DNA of the CDR3 is TGTGCCATCAGTGGTCAGGAGGGGGCTGTAGACGAGCAGTACTTC. Amino acids: CAISGQEGAVDEQYF. This chain connects TRBV10-3 to TRBJ2-7; D perhaps matches TRBD1 (7 bases). The ends were cut back, 4 bases at V and 5 bases at J, with 18 bases in the middle. Germline CDR1 ENHRY, CDR2 SYGVKD. CDR3 length equals 15 residues.

The rearrangement joins TRBV19 to TRBJ2-3, with D perhaps TRBD1 or TRBD2 (5 bases each). The CDR3 covers 14 residues. CDR1 and CDR2 from the germline V gene are LNHDA and SQIVND (reference sequence). V lost 9 bases and J lost 2, with 15 bases in between. CDR3 nucleotides: TGTGCCAGCCGTTCCTGGGGGACCACAGATACGCAGTATTTT. The encoded protein is CASRSWGTTDTQYF.

This chain connects TRBV7-8 to TRBJ2-3; the D gene could be TRBD1 or TRBD2 (5 bases each). There are 15 residues in the CDR3. Per germline, CDR1 SGHVS and CDR2 FQNEAQ. The V and J ends lost 5 bases and 6 bases respectively, with 18 bases between them. The CDR3: CASSTTTFGADTQYF. The CDR3 nucleotides are TGTGCCAGCAGCACGACTACCTTTGGGGCGGATACGCAGTATTTT.

The sample holds a few counts of this clonotype. This chain connects TRBV29-1 to TRBJ2-2; 8 positions agree with TRBD2. V was pared by 2 bases and J by 1 base, with 3 bases of the junction left unmatched. The CDR3 has 15 amino acids. Germline V CDR1 and CDR2: SQVTM, ANQGSEA. CDR3 DNA: TGCAGCGTTGAAAGTAGCGGGAAGAACACCGGGGAGCTGTTTTTT. It codes for CSVESSGKNTGELFF.

Regarding this clonotype: The conserved closing phenylalanine or tryptophan is absent in this CDR3, likely reflecting a read error. V and J are TRBV12-3 or TRBV12-4 and TRBJ2-4; D is uncertain. Trimming pared 1 base from V and 0 bases from J, leaving 7 bases between. CDR3 length equals 15 residues. In nucleotides, the CDR3 is TGTGCCAGCAGTTTAGTACAGCTAGCCAAAAACATTCAGTACCTC. Its translation: CASSLVQLAKNIQYL.

This clonotype came up a few times. J is TRBJ2-3 and V is TRBV5-1, with 12 bases fitting TRBD1. The CDR3 length is 15 residues. Germline trimming cut 2 bases from V and 4 bases from J; bases unmatched to any gene: 2. Germline CDR1 SGHRS, CDR2 YFSETQ. The chain's CDR3 is CASSFGTGGADTQYF. The CDR3 DNA reads as TGCGCCAGCAGCTTCGGGACAGGGGGCGCAGATACGCAGTATTTT.

This clonotype was observed a few times. The chain joins TRBV29-1 to TRBJ1-2; 10 nucleotides match TRBD1. J was trimmed by 7 bases and V by 7 bases; bases with no gene match: 9. Germline CDR1 SQVTM, CDR2 ANQGSEA. The CDR3 loop spans 13 amino acids. The CDR3 coding sequence is TGCAGCGCCCAAGGACAGGGGGTTGGTGGCTACACCTTC. Translation: CSAQGQGVGGYTF.

This clonotype was counted only a few times. The CDR3 spells CASSRRQGGEKLFF. In nucleotides, the CDR3 is TGCGCCAGCAGCCGGAGACAGGGAGGGGAAAAACTGTTTTTT. This chain uses TRBV4-3 with TRBJ1-4; 7 bases agree with TRBD1. Germline values: CDR1 LGHNA, CDR2 YSLEER. CDR3 size: 14 residues. J lost 8 bases, V lost 4 bases, and 7 bases had no gene match.

The V gene is TRBV4-1, the J gene TRBJ1-1, with D tentatively TRBD1 (5 bases). Germline V gives CDR1 MGHRA, CDR2 YSYEKL. The CDR3 runs to 14 residues. Trimming removed 5 bases from V and 7 bases from J, with 17 bases in between. CDR3 DNA sequence: TGCGCCAGCAGCTCGCCGGGGAGGGGAGGTGAAGCTTTCTTT. The encoded protein is CASSSPGRGGEAFF.

The rearrangement joins TRBV6-2 or TRBV6-3 to TRBJ2-3; D might be TRBD1 (5 bases). Trimming shortened V by 1 base and J by 9 bases, and 5 bases separated the two germline ends. Looked up from germline, CDR1 is MNHEY and CDR2 is SVGEGT. CDR3 size: 11 residues. The CDR3 sequence: CASSYWGTQYF. As DNA, the CDR3 is TGTGCCAGCAGTTACTGGGGCACGCAGTATTTT.

V usage is TRBV29-1 and J usage is TRBJ2-3; D is unclear. CDR3 length: 13 amino acids. Germline V gene sequence: CDR1 SQVTM, CDR2 ANQGSEA. V was clipped by 7 bases and J by 1 base, with 12 bases between them. The CDR3 DNA reads as TGCAGCGCGCCCGGGTATGGCACAGATACGCAGTATTTT. Amino acids: CSAPGYGTDTQYF.

The table lists this clonotype with a few counts. The rearrangement links TRBV20-1 to TRBJ2-5, with 7 bases lining up with TRBD1. Germline CDR1 reads DFQATT; CDR2 reads SNEGSKA (reference sequence). The CDR3 is 13 amino acids. V dropped 8 bases and J dropped 1; count of bases not matched to a gene: 7. The CDR3 nucleotides read TGCAGTTCATCGACAGGGATCCAAGAGACCCAGTACTTC. It yields the protein CSSSTGIQETQYF.

This clonotype came up a few times. The V call is TRBV7-2, the J call TRBJ1-3, with 9 bases fitting TRBD1. Per the germline V gene, CDR1 is SGHTA and CDR2 is FQGNSA. V shed 4 bases, J shed 0 bases, and the junction held 4 bases outside the gene matches. This CDR3 has 16 residues. The CDR3: CASSYTTGGSGNTIYF. Written as DNA, the CDR3 is TGTGCCAGCAGCTATACGACAGGGGGCTCTGGAAACACCATATATTTT.

This chain connects TRBV11-2 to TRBJ2-2; weak D call: TRBD2 (5 bases). V lost 2 bases, J lost 1 base, and 11 bases lay in between. CDR3 length: 16 residues. Germline CDR1 and CDR2: SGHAT and FQNNGV. This chain's CDR3 is CASSLRAGENTGELFF. The CDR3 DNA sequence: TGTGCCAGCAGCTTACGGGCCGGGGAGAACACCGGGGAGCTGTTTTTT.

J is TRBJ2-3 and V is TRBV24-1; D is uncertain. The CDR3 loop spans 15 amino acids. V was cut by 4 bases and J by 8 bases, with 18 bases left in between. CDR1 is KGHDR and CDR2 is SFDVKD in the germline V gene. This CDR3 is CATSDPTADAPTQYF. The CDR3 DNA is TGTGCCACCAGTGACCCAACCGCGGACGCACCTACGCAGTATTTT.

This clonotype has a count of ten or more. V gene TRBV2 combines with J gene TRBJ2-7; D gene uncertain. Trimming left V 3 bases short and J 6 bases short, with 6 bases between. The CDR3 is 11 residues long. Germline V lookup: CDR1 SNHLY, CDR2 FYNNEI. The DNA for the CDR3 is TGTGCCAGCAGTGAGGCCAGCGAGCAGTACTTC. Amino acid sequence: CASSEASEQYF.

The genes are TRBV15 and TRBJ1-1; TRBD1 is a possible D gene (5 bases). This CDR3 is built from 13 residues. CDR1 and CDR2 from the germline V gene are LNHNV and YYDKDF (reference sequence). V lost 3 bases, J lost 1 base, and 6 bases lay in between. This CDR3 is CATSRTENTEAFF. The CDR3 nucleotides read TGTGCCACCAGCAGGACAGAGAACACTGAAGCTTTCTTT. The whole variable domain, filled in from reference TRBV15 and TRBJ1-1, reads DAMVIQNPRYQVTQFGKPVTLSCSQTLNHNVMYWYQQKSSQAPKLLFHYYDKDFNNEADTPDNFQSRRPNTSFCFLDIRSPGLGDTAMYLCATSRTENTEAFFGQGTRLTVV.

This clonotype came up a few times. This CDR3 is CATSPGHPSTEAFF. The CDR3, as DNA: TGTGCCACCAGCCCCGGACATCCCAGCACTGAAGCTTTCTTT. This chain uses TRBV15 with TRBJ1-1; maybe TRBD1 (5 bases). The CDR3 has 14 amino acids. Trimming removed 5 bases from V and 4 bases from J, with 14 bases in between. Germline-derived CDR1 and CDR2 are LNHNV and YYDKDF (reference sequence). The variable domain in full, completed from reference TRBV15 and TRBJ1-1, reads DAMVIQNPRYQVTQFGKPVTLSCSQTLNHNVMYWYQQKSSQAPKLLFHYYDKDFNNEADTPDNFQSRRPNTSFCFLDIRSPGLGDTAMYLCATSPGHPSTEAFFGQGTRLTVV.